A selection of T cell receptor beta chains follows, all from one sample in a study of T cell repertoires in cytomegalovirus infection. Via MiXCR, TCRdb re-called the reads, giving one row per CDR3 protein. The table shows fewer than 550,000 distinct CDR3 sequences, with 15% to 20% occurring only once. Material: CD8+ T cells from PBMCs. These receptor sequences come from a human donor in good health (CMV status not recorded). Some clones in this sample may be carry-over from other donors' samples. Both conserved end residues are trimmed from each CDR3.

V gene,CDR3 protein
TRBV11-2,ASSFYLTGVSGNTIY
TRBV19,ASSMGDRRTDTQY
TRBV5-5,ASSLGQGRETQY
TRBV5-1,ASSPTPGEQF
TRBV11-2,ASSLARGSHYEQY
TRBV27,ASSLLGTENSPLH
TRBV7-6,ASSFERDRVNGYT
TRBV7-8,ASSLGLIAGGPDTQY
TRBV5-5,ASSLAEAEAF
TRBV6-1,ASSERDSAYEQY
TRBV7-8,ASSLLGPNEKLF
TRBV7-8,ASSLVYGSNQPQH
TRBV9,ASRGQAGELF
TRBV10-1,ASSEWGATNQPQH
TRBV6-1,ASSERGRAYEQY
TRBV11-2,ASSLDDSFRYGYT
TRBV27,ASSNPRGDEQY
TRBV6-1,ASRSGTPRVDTGELF
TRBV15,ATSVSDRATSGGSKTQY
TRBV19,ATSTGFNSPLH